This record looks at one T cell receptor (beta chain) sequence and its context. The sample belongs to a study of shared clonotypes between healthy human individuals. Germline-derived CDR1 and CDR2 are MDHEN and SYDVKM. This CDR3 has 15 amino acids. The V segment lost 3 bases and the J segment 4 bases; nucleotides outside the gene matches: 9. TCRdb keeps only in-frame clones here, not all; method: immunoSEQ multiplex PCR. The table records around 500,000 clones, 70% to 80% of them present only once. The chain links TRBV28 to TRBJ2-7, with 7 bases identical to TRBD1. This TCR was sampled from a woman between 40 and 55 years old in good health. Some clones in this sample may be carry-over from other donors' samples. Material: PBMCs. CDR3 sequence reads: CASSFFEYRGYEQYF. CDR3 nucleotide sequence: TGTGCCAGCAGTTTCTTCGAATACAGGGGTTACGAGCAGTACTTC.